The 18 T cell receptor beta chains reported below all come from one sample, sequenced in a study of beta chain features in type 1 diabetes. Reverse transcribing all isolated RNA meant expressed TCRB transcripts were sequenced. Clones were read by immunoSEQ multiplex PCR, and TCRdb kept only the in-frame ones, dropping some. The sample shows about 240,000 clones, 25% to 30% of them seen only once. Sequences were obtained from central memory CD4+ T cells from blood. These TCRs come from a man under 40 in good health.

This sequence joins TRBV19 and TRBJ2-2; no definite D call. Trimming cost V 10 bases and J 0 bases, with 12 bases left between them. CDR3 size: 14 residues. CDR1 is LNHDA, CDR2 SQIVND, per germline (reference sequence). The CDR3 DNA sequence: TGTGCCACCAGACCAGGATCGAACACCGGGGAGCTGTTTTTT. This translates into CATRPGSNTGELFF.

This clone was seen at least ten times. V usage is TRBV6-5 and J usage is TRBJ2-1, with TRBD2 matching 7 bases. CDR1 is MNHEY, CDR2 SVGAGI, per germline. This CDR3 has 13 residues. The junction had 7 bases not matched to a gene; V was cut back by 6 bases and J by 8 bases. As DNA, the CDR3 is TGTGCCAGCAGACCGAGCGGGACTGATGAGCAGTTCTTC. It specifies CASRPSGTDEQFF.

The gene calls are TRBV6-1 and TRBJ2-5, with 13 bases identical to TRBD2. V shed 4 bases, J shed 4 bases, and the junction held 3 bases outside the gene matches. The CDR3 totals 15 residues. In germline, CDR1 is MNHNS, CDR2 SASEGT. This CDR3 is CASSGGTSGVETQYF. CDR3 coding DNA: TGTGCCAGCAGTGGTGGGACTAGCGGGGTAGAGACCCAGTACTTC.

The J gene is TRBJ1-2, the V gene TRBV27; perhaps TRBD1 as D (6 bases). Deletions cut 6 bases from V and 1 base from J, with 15 bases between. The CDR3 runs 15 residues. Germline V gene sequence: CDR1 MNHEY, CDR2 SMNVEV (reference sequence). In DNA form, the CDR3 reads TGTGCCAGCAGCCAACGCGGACAGAATAACTATGGCTACACCTTC. Protein sequence: CASSQRGQNNYGYTF.

The chain links TRBV4-3 to TRBJ2-1; TRBD2 aligns across 11 bases. Germline V gene lookup returns CDR1 LGHNA and CDR2 YSLEER. The CDR3 sequence is 16 residues long. With 4 bases clipped from V and 2 bases from J, the junction kept 4 bases outside the gene matches. The CDR3 DNA follows: TGCGCCAGCAGCCTAGCGGGAGGGCCTCCCTACAATGAGCAGTTCTTC. Translating it yields CASSLAGGPPYNEQFF.

The chain carries TRBV29-1 and TRBJ2-3, with TRBD2 matching over 13 bases. Germline V gene sequence: CDR1 SQVTM, CDR2 ANQGSEA. V dropped 3 bases and J dropped 2; count of bases not matched to a gene: 2. The CDR3 runs to 15 residues. The CDR3 coding sequence is TGCAGCGTTGAGGGGACTAGCGGGAACACAGATACGCAGTATTTT. Its protein product is CSVEGTSGNTDTQYF.

In its sample, this clone was seen a few times. CDR3 DNA sequence: TGTGCCAGCAGTCCTCAGGGGTCTTCCTACAATGAGCAGTTCTTC. It encodes CASSPQGSSYNEQFF. J is TRBJ2-1 and V is TRBV6-1; a weak D match, TRBD1 (6 bases). The CDR3 loop spans 15 amino acids. The germline CDR1 and CDR2 sequences are MNHNS and SASEGT. The V gene lost 5 bases and the J gene lost 1 base, with 12 bases spanning the gap.

The chain couples TRBV29-1 to TRBJ2-7, with 8 bases matching TRBD1. The CDR3 consists of 14 residues. Germline trimming cut 7 bases from V and 7 bases from J; bases unmatched to any gene: 15. CDR1 SQVTM and CDR2 ANQGSEA come from the germline V gene. The CDR3 loop is CSGAPGTGRGEQYF. As DNA, the CDR3 is TGCAGCGGGGCACCCGGGACAGGCCGGGGAGAGCAGTACTTC.

The chain links TRBV6-4 to TRBJ1-2; tentative D call: TRBD1 (6 bases). The CDR3 is made up of 12 amino acids. Germline CDR1 is MRHNA and CDR2 is SNTAGT. The V end was cut by 6 bases, the J end by 6 bases, with 11 bases between. The CDR3 DNA follows: TGTGCCAGCAGAGTGGACAGCAATGGCTACACCTTC. Protein: CASRVDSNGYTF.

This clone occurred a few times. The chain joins TRBV30 to TRBJ2-3; TRBD1 matches 7 bases. Losses at the gene ends were 4 bases for V and 6 bases for J; bases not matched to a gene: 13. The CDR3 sequence is 15 residues long. The germline V gene encodes CDR1 GTSNPN and CDR2 SVGIG (reference sequence). The CDR3 DNA reads as TGTGCCTGGAACCCCGGCAGGGGGAAGGGTGATACGCAGTATTTT. It yields the protein CAWNPGRGKGDTQYF. The full variable domain, with the rest looked up from reference TRBV30 and TRBJ2-3, is SQTIHQWPATLVQPVGSPLSLECTVEGTSNPNLYWYRQAAGRGLQLLFYSVGIGQISSEVPQNLSASRPQDRQFILSSKKLLLSDSGFYLCAWNPGRGKGDTQYFGPGTRLTVL.

This clone turned up a few times. The chain couples TRBV25-1 to TRBJ1-1, with D hard to call. Germline V gives CDR1 MGHDK, CDR2 SYGVNS. Trimming removed 3 bases from V and 3 bases from J, with 14 bases in between. The CDR3 has 15 amino acids. The chain's CDR3 is CASSDPQGRHTEAFF. In DNA form, the CDR3 reads TGTGCCAGCAGTGACCCACAAGGGCGTCACACTGAAGCTTTCTTT.

This clone was detected only a few times. Other nucleotide sequences in the sample specify the same CDR3. The chain is built from TRBV18 and TRBJ2-6, with unresolved D. This CDR3 comprises 15 residues. Between the trimmed V and J ends, which lost 3 bases and 4 bases, there was a span of 10 bases. CDR1 is KGHSH, CDR2 LQKENI, per germline. For the CDR3, the DNA is TGTGCCAGCTCACCTAAGCAGGCGGGGGCCAACGTCCTGACTTTC. Residues: CASSPKQAGANVLTF.

This clone has a handful of counts. The chain has TRBV15 and TRBJ2-7, with a tentative D call TRBD2 (5 bases). The CDR3 is made up of 13 amino acids. The V end was cut by 5 bases, the J end by 3 bases, with 11 bases between. Germline CDR1 LNHNV, CDR2 YYDKDF (reference sequence). The CDR3 DNA sequence: TGTGCCACCAGCGGAGGACCCGACTACGAGCAGTACTTC. Its translation is CATSGGPDYEQYF.

V gene TRBV6-5 combines with J gene TRBJ1-5; 11 bases fit TRBD1. V was clipped by 9 bases and J by 3 bases; unmatched bases: 7. The CDR3 sequence is 15 residues long. Per germline, CDR1 MNHEY and CDR2 SVGAGI. CDR3 nucleotides: TGTGCCAGTAGAGGGACAGGGGGTAACAATCAGCCCCAGCATTTT. Translation gives CASRGTGGNNQPQHF.

V and J are TRBV10-3 and TRBJ1-2; TRBD1 agrees at 9 bases. Unmatched junction bases numbered 7, after V lost 11 bases and J lost 0 bases. The CDR3 extends over 14 amino acids. Germline V gives CDR1 ENHRY, CDR2 SYGVKD. CDR3 region: CAAQTGGPNYGYTF. The CDR3 DNA is TGTGCCGCACAGACAGGGGGTCCTAACTATGGCTACACCTTC.

This clone was observed a handful of times. The chain is built from TRBV29-1 and TRBJ2-3; TRBD1 might be the D (7 bases). The CDR3 contains 14 residues. The ends were cut back, 3 bases at V and 6 bases at J, with 16 bases in the middle. CDR1 is SQVTM and CDR2 is ANQGSEA in the germline V gene. CDR3 coding DNA: TGCAGCGTTGACATCGGAGGGGGCATGGATACGCAGTATTTT. Residues: CSVDIGGGMDTQYF.

V gene TRBV4-3 combines with J gene TRBJ2-1; 8 bases map to TRBD2. Per the germline V gene, CDR1 is LGHNA and CDR2 is YSLEER. The junction had 9 bases not matched to a gene; V was cut back by 4 bases and J by 4 bases. This CDR3 is built from 16 residues. In DNA, the CDR3 is TGCGCCAGCAGCCGCCTCCTAGCGGGTTCATACAATGAGCAGTTCTTC. Residues: CASSRLLAGSYNEQFF.

This clone occurred many times. The CDR3 region has the DNA TGTGCCAGCAGCTCAGCCGCGGGATCCTACGAGCAGTACTTC. This gives the protein CASSSAAGSYEQYF. The chain carries TRBV7-9 and TRBJ2-7; D is possibly TRBD2 (6 bases). With 4 bases removed from V and 1 base from J, the gap between germline ends came to 11 bases. This CDR3 has 14 amino acids. CDR1 SEHNR and CDR2 FQNEAQ come from the germline V gene (reference sequence).